Each of the 28 T cell receptor beta chains below was sequenced from the same sample in a study of cytomegalovirus exposure and HLA in healthy donors. Amplification used 60 Vbeta primers and 13 Jbeta primers. The method was immunoSEQ multiplex PCR; TCRdb's version includes in-frame clones alone and lacks a portion of them. The repertoire consists of approximately 220,000 clones, with about 80% occurring once and the leading ten covering 15%. The material sequenced was PBMCs. These receptors all stem from a man aged 40-55 years in good health and CMV-seronegative.

The CDR3 bases are TGTGCCAGCAGTGACCCCAGACAGAGGACTTTCTTT. Protein sequence: CASSDPRQRTFF. V is TRBV25-1 and J is TRBJ1-1, with D perhaps TRBD1 (5 bases). Trimming cost V 3 bases and J 12 bases, with 14 bases left between them. Germline loops: CDR1 MGHDK, CDR2 SYGVNS. This CDR3 spans 12 amino acids.

V gene TRBV6-6 combines with J gene TRBJ1-2; D is possibly TRBD1 (6 bases). Germline V CDR1 and CDR2: MNHNY, SVGAGI (reference sequence). The ends were cut back, 7 bases at V and 0 bases at J, with 12 bases in the middle. The CDR3 loop spans 14 amino acids. This CDR3 reads CASKDSSTNYGYTF. DNA for the CDR3: TGTGCCAGCAAGGACAGCTCTACTAACTATGGCTACACCTTC.

The chain joins TRBV6-5 to TRBJ2-7; 8 positions match TRBD1. The CDR3 runs 12 residues. Per germline, CDR1 MNHEY and CDR2 SVGAGI. The CDR3 here is CATYGQGHEQYF. The CDR3, as DNA: TGTGCTACCTACGGACAGGGCCACGAGCAGTACTTC.

The chain links TRBV27 to TRBJ1-1; possible D gene TRBD1, 5 bases. The CDR3 extends over 15 amino acids. V lost 7 bases and J 4 bases, leaving 19 bases between the germline ends. Germline loops: CDR1 MNHEY, CDR2 SMNVEV (reference sequence). Here the CDR3 DNA reads TGTGCCAGCAAATCCCACGCGGCAGGGTCCACTGAAGCTTTCTTT. As protein: CASKSHAAGSTEAFF.

The rearrangement joins TRBV10-3 to TRBJ2-1, with TRBD1 matching over 7 bases. Trimming took 7 bases from V and 6 from J; bases not matched to a gene: 9. Looked up from germline, CDR1 is ENHRY and CDR2 is SYGVKD. This CDR3 has 14 amino acids. This chain's CDR3 is CAINEGQVGNEQFF. The CDR3 DNA sequence: TGTGCCATCAATGAAGGACAGGTGGGCAATGAGCAGTTCTTC.

This clone appeared a few times. V is TRBV11-2 and J is TRBJ2-1; 7 bases align to TRBD2. CDR3 length: 15 residues. Germline V gene lookup returns CDR1 SGHAT and CDR2 FQNNGV. V was pared by 2 bases and J by 2 bases, with 3 bases of the junction left unmatched. This chain's CDR3 is CASSLSSGPYNEQFF. The CDR3 nucleotides read TGTGCCAGCAGCTTAAGTAGCGGGCCCTACAATGAGCAGTTCTTC.

For this clone: Relative to the germline gene, one junction end is altered; a read error may explain this. The chain carries TRBV7-9 and TRBJ1-1, with a weak D call TRBD1 (5 bases). The length of the CDR3 is 15 residues. Germline CDR1 reads SEHNR; CDR2 reads FQNEAQ (reference sequence). The CDR3 reads CSSSLSGAMNTEAFF. For the CDR3, the DNA is TGTTCCAGCAGCTTAAGCGGGGCCATGAACACTGAAGCTTTCTTT. Looking up the rest from reference TRBV7-9 and TRBJ1-1 gives the full variable domain: DTGVSQNPRHKITKRGQNVTFRCDPISEHNRLYWYRQTLGQGPEFLTYFQNEAQLEKSRLLSDRFSAERPKGSFSTLEIQRTEQGDSAMYLCSSSLSGAMNTEAFFGQGTRLTVV.

The rearrangement uses TRBV11-1 and TRBJ2-1; D gene ambiguous. Germline V gene sequence: CDR1 SGHAT, CDR2 FQDESV (reference sequence). The V and J ends lost 1 base and 9 bases respectively, with 10 bases between them. This CDR3 region has 13 residues. CDR3 nucleotide sequence: TGTGCCAGCAGCTTAGTGCTGGGCCGTGAGCAGTTCTTC. This sequence encodes CASSLVLGREQFF.

The chain recombines TRBV12-5 with TRBJ1-5; 7 bases are a match to TRBD1. In germline, CDR1 is LGHNT, CDR2 FRNRAP. The CDR3 spans 17 residues. V shed 0 bases and J 2 bases; nucleotides not matched to a gene: 7. CDR3 loop: CASGLVQDRVGNQPQHF. CDR3 DNA: TGTGCTAGTGGTTTGGTACAAGACAGGGTTGGCAATCAGCCCCAGCATTTT.

A word on this clone: Germline is not matched at one junction end, which may reflect a read error. The gene calls are TRBV2 and TRBJ1-5, with 11 bases aligning to TRBD1. The CDR3 totals 15 residues. Germline V CDR1 and CDR2: SNHLY, FYNNEI. The CDR3, as DNA: TGTGCCAGCAGTGAAAGGACAGGGGGCAATCAGCTCCAGCATTTT. It codes for CASSERTGGNQLQHF.

CDR3: CASSLQQTGNTIYF. For the CDR3, the DNA is TGTGCCAGCAGCTTACAACAAACTGGAAACACCATATATTTT. The V call is TRBV7-2, the J call TRBJ1-3, with D hard to call. The V end was cut by 2 bases, the J end by 2 bases, with 7 bases between. This CDR3 contains 14 residues. Germline CDR1 reads SGHTA; CDR2 reads FQGNSA.

This chain links TRBV27 with TRBJ1-5; 9 bases are shared with TRBD1. Germline-derived CDR1 and CDR2 are MNHEY and SMNVEV (reference sequence). There are 15 residues in the CDR3. Germline trimming cut 6 bases from V and 3 bases from J; bases unmatched to any gene: 6. DNA of the CDR3: TGTGCCAGCAGGGGACAGGGACTTTCCAATCAGCCCCAGCATTTT. Its translation: CASRGQGLSNQPQHF.

The CDR3 reads CASSALDKAYF. In DNA, the CDR3 is TGTGCCAGCTCAGCTCTGGACAAGGCTTATTTT. The chain is built from TRBV18 and TRBJ1-3; possibly TRBD1 for D (5 bases). V was cut by 5 bases and J by 16 bases, with 15 bases left in between. CDR3 length: 11 residues. The germline CDR1 and CDR2 sequences are KGHSH and LQKENI.

The V gene is TRBV30, the J gene TRBJ1-1; D might be TRBD1 (6 bases). Germline V lookup: CDR1 GTSNPN, CDR2 SVGIG (reference sequence). The V gene lost 4 bases and the J gene lost 4 bases, with 16 bases spanning the gap. The CDR3 totals 14 residues. Here the CDR3 DNA reads TGTGCCTGGACCCAACAGGGTAGGGTCACTGAAGCTTTCTTT. Protein product: CAWTQQGRVTEAFF.

This clone was observed a few times. This chain links TRBV18 with TRBJ1-4, with D maybe TRBD1 (5 bases). Germline V lookup: CDR1 KGHSH, CDR2 LQKENI. V was pared by 5 bases and J by 5 bases, with 12 bases between. The CDR3 sequence is 14 residues long. CDR3 DNA sequence: TGTGCCAGCTCATCTGGGGCAGTAAATGAAAAACTGTTTTTT. Translated: CASSSGAVNEKLFF.

This sequence joins TRBV7-9 and TRBJ2-7; a possible D gene is TRBD2 (5 bases). There are 15 residues in the CDR3. Germline lookup yields CDR1 SEHNR and CDR2 FQNEAQ (reference sequence). Trimming cost V 1 base and J 0 bases, with 10 bases left between them. CDR3 sequence reads: CASSLGIGLSYEQYF. The CDR3 coding sequence is TGTGCCAGCAGCTTAGGAATCGGACTCTCCTACGAGCAGTACTTC.

This clone appeared once. Here the CDR3 DNA reads TGTGCCAGCAGCGGCGAGGAAGTAAAAGAGACCCAGTACTTC. It is translated as CASSGEEVKETQYF. The V and J genes are TRBV9 and TRBJ2-5; no reliable D call. Germline values: CDR1 SGDLS, CDR2 YYNGEE. V lost 3 bases to trimming and J lost 3 bases, with 12 bases between them. The CDR3 runs 14 residues. Full variable domain (outside the CDR3, taken from reference TRBV9 and TRBJ2-5): DSGVTQTPKHLITATGQRVTLRCSPRSGDLSVYWYQQSLDQGLQFLIQYYNGEERAKGNILERFSAQQFPDLHSELNLSSLELGDSALYFCASSGEEVKETQYFGPGTRLLVL.

The V gene is TRBV18, the J gene TRBJ1-6, with unresolved D. Trimming pared 5 bases from V and 5 bases from J, leaving 16 bases between. The CDR3 is 16 residues long. Germline values: CDR1 KGHSH, CDR2 LQKENI. CDR3 in DNA: TGTGCCAGCTCAGCCCGGGAAAGGAGGCATAATTCACCCCTCCACTTT. Residues: CASSARERRHNSPLHF.

The genes are TRBV7-9 and TRBJ1-2; TRBD1 matches at 9 bases. The germline V gene has CDR1 SEHNR and CDR2 FQNEAQ (reference sequence). This CDR3 spans 15 amino acids. V shed 5 bases, J shed 8 bases, and the junction held 12 bases outside the gene matches. The CDR3 region is CASSPQTGGTGGYTF. CDR3 DNA: TGTGCCAGCAGCCCCCAGACAGGGGGGACAGGCGGCTACACCTTC.

This chain connects TRBV6-4 to TRBJ1-2, with 7 bases aligning to TRBD1. The V segment lost 3 bases and the J segment 5 bases; nucleotides outside the gene matches: 15. The CDR3 runs to 17 residues. Germline assignment: CDR1 MRHNA and CDR2 SNTAGT. CDR3 coding DNA: TGTGCCAGCAGTGAATGGTGGACCGGGACAGACCGATATGGCTACACCTTC. Protein: CASSEWWTGTDRYGYTF.

The chain has TRBV7-6 and TRBJ1-5; TRBD1 is a possible D gene (5 bases). This CDR3 region has 13 residues. The V gene's germline CDR1 is SGHVS and CDR2 FNYEAQ. V was shortened by 5 bases and J by 4 bases, with 9 bases between the two germline ends. CDR3 sequence reads: CASSPGGNQPQHF. The CDR3, as DNA: TGTGCCAGCAGCCCGGGGGGGAATCAGCCCCAGCATTTT.

The V call is TRBV6-5, the J call TRBJ1-2; D ambiguous. Germline-derived CDR1 and CDR2 are MNHEY and SVGAGI. Deletions cut 5 bases from V and 1 base from J, with 11 bases between. CDR3 length equals 14 residues. The CDR3 DNA reads TGTGCCAGCAGTCGACTGACGGTTAACTATGGCTACACCTTC. Protein product: CASSRLTVNYGYTF.

Note on this clone: Mismatch with germline at one junction end may stem from a read error. V is TRBV7-9 and J is TRBJ2-7, with a possible D match to TRBD2 (5 bases). Germline-derived CDR1 and CDR2 are SEHNR and FQNEAQ (reference sequence). The CDR3 is 12 amino acids. CDR3 amino acids: CSSSLGLYEQYF. The CDR3 coding sequence is TGTTCCAGCAGCCTCGGACTCTACGAGCAGTACTTC.

The V call is TRBV5-1, the J call TRBJ2-5, with 9 bases fitting TRBD2. The V gene's germline CDR1 is SGHRS and CDR2 YFSETQ. V dropped 4 bases and J dropped 2; count of bases not matched to a gene: 9. CDR3 size: 16 residues. The CDR3 is CASSSGGRTNQETQYF. CDR3 bases: TGCGCCAGCAGCAGCGGGGGGCGGACAAATCAAGAGACCCAGTACTTC.

V gene TRBV9 combines with J gene TRBJ1-1, with D perhaps matching TRBD1 (6 bases). This CDR3 comprises 12 residues. Germline CDR1 reads SGDLS; CDR2 reads YYNGEE. Trimming pared 0 bases from V and 7 bases from J, leaving 7 bases between. The CDR3 here is CASSVADSEAFF. In nucleotides, the CDR3 is TGTGCCAGCAGCGTAGCGGACAGTGAAGCTTTCTTT.

The chain has TRBV29-1 and TRBJ2-1, with 8 bases aligning to TRBD1. Germline V gene data show CDR1 as SQVTM and CDR2 as ANQGSEA. The CDR3 is made up of 12 amino acids. The V and J ends lost 2 bases and 9 bases, in that order; junction bases with no gene match: 3. The CDR3 is CSVETGGFEQFF. In DNA form, the CDR3 reads TGCAGCGTTGAAACAGGGGGATTTGAGCAGTTCTTC.

This chain joins TRBV6-6 and TRBJ2-7, with D perhaps TRBD1 (5 bases). V was clipped by 5 bases and J by 2 bases, with 13 bases between them. Germline V CDR1 and CDR2: MNHNY, SVGAGI (reference sequence). The CDR3 sequence is 14 residues long. CDR3 sequence (DNA): TGTGCCAGCAGTACCCAATTGGGGCCCTACGAGCAGTACTTC. Amino acid sequence: CASSTQLGPYEQYF.

The table lists this clone with a few counts. V gene TRBV7-9 combines with J gene TRBJ1-1; no definite D call. Germline assignment: CDR1 SEHNR and CDR2 FQNEAQ (reference sequence). The germline V and J ends were trimmed by 5 bases and 4 bases, with 11 bases remaining between them. This CDR3 has 13 amino acids. This CDR3 is CASSRGPGTEAFF. For the CDR3, the DNA is TGTGCCAGCAGCCGCGGGCCGGGCACTGAAGCTTTCTTT. The full variable domain, completed using reference TRBV7-9 and TRBJ1-1, is DTGVSQNPRHKITKRGQNVTFRCDPISEHNRLYWYRQTLGQGPEFLTYFQNEAQLEKSRLLSDRFSAERPKGSFSTLEIQRTEQGDSAMYLCASSRGPGTEAFFGQGTRLTVV.